This entry is about one T cell receptor beta chain. This sample is drawn from a study of blood T cell repertoires in COVID-19. Study as a whole: Samples taken during acute and convalescent COVID-19 were collected in the United States, Italy and Spain. Sample material is recorded as cDNA or gDNA derived from T cells, B-cell-depleted T cells, or PBMCs.

The protocol was immunoSEQ multiplex PCR, while the TCRdb copy is restricted to in-frame clones and leaves out a portion. This sample has approximately 120,000 clones, with approximately 85% found just once. The CDR3 contains 13 residues. V shed 6 bases and J shed 2 bases, with 10 bases lying between them. Germline loops: CDR1 SGHTA, CDR2 FQGNSA. During active infection, Seattle patients enrolled and were then monitored through disease. The sample was peripheral blood. The TCR was taken from a woman of 80 years or more with COVID-19, enrolled during active disease. The rearrangement joins TRBV7-2 to TRBJ1-1; D is unclear. CDR3 amino acids: CASRPTGNTEAFF. Written as DNA, the CDR3 is TGTGCCAGCAGACCGACGGGAAACACTGAAGCTTTCTTT.